The sample holds a few counts of the clone carrying this TCR beta chain. The antigen remains unidentified. The germline V gene has CDR1 MNHNY and CDR2 SVGAGI (reference sequence). V lost 5 bases to trimming and J lost 1 base, with 11 bases between them. The CDR3 runs 14 residues. This sample was included in a study of T-cell memory formation after mild COVID-19. Study observations and caveats: Pre-infection memory showed some responding clones, and this suggested that cross-reactive memory joined. From day 15 to 85, contracting clones were balanced between CD4 and CD8, whereas later expanders leaned toward CD4+.

TCRdb reprocessed the 5' RACE reads via MiXCR and lists one record per CDR3 protein. This sample has approximately 580,000 distinct CDR3 sequences, with around 20% found just once. The source of this sequence is an adult woman who had mild COVID-19 (a few samples of this study predate the infection). Cell type and time point are not known. V and J are TRBV6-6 and TRBJ1-1; D is unclear. The sequencing sample was made of PBMCs or a T cell subset sorted from them (not recorded which). This CDR3 reads CASSPAATNTEAFF. The CDR3 DNA sequence: TGTGCCAGCAGTCCGGCAGCGACGAACACTGAAGCTTTCTTT.